Shown below are 24 T cell receptor beta chains from a single sample sequenced in a study of blood T cells in healthy people across ages. Next came a second PCR, run for about 7 to 12 cycles, which used a sample-barcoded 5' primer along with a J-beta primer mix. TCRdb reanalysed the 5' RACE reads using MiXCR and keeps one entry per CDR3 protein. The top ten clones hold approximately 15% of a sample with hundreds of thousands of distinct CDR3 sequences, about 28% of them seen once. Sequences were obtained from blood. These receptors originate from a woman of 80 years or more in good health.

This clonotype was recorded a few times. This chain uses TRBV7-9 with TRBJ2-7, with D tentatively TRBD1 (6 bases). V lost 4 bases, J lost 4 bases, and 11 bases lay in between. CDR3 size: 13 residues. Germline loops: CDR1 SEHNR, CDR2 FQNEAQ (reference sequence). CDR3 protein: CASSSTQGYEQYF. Here the CDR3 DNA reads TGTGCCAGCAGCTCTACGCAGGGGTACGAGCAGTACTTC.

V and J are TRBV7-3 and TRBJ1-5; D possibly corresponds to TRBD1 (5 bases). Germline loops: CDR1 SGHTA, CDR2 FQGTGA. V lost 5 bases to trimming and J lost 2 bases, with 19 bases between them. The CDR3 spans 17 residues. This chain's CDR3 is CASSRKGRGIGNQPQHF. The CDR3 bases are TGTGCCAGCAGCCGCAAGGGGCGGGGGATTGGCAATCAGCCCCAGCATTTT.

The CDR3 region is CASSISPRPGTPNTEAFF. CDR3 sequence (DNA): TGTGCCAGTAGTATATCTCCCCGACCGGGCACTCCGAACACTGAAGCTTTCTTT. The genes are TRBV19 and TRBJ1-1; D not resolved. The V gene's germline CDR1 is LNHDA and CDR2 SQIVND (reference sequence). The CDR3 is made up of 18 amino acids. The germline V and J ends were trimmed by 2 bases and 1 base, with 20 bases remaining between them.

Remarks on this clonotype: Likely a read error: the CDR3 ends without its conserved phenylalanine or tryptophan. It is unclear where the CDR3 begins or ends on the DNA, so no DNA is shown, and the CDR3 is as TCRdb lists it. The rearrangement uses TRBV12-3 or TRBV12-4 and TRBJ2-3; the table gives TRBD1 as D, unverified against the DNA. Both ends counted, the CDR3 spans 15 residues. Here the CDR3 reads CASSLAGGSTDTEYS.

There are many counts of this clonotype. CDR3 amino acids: CASSSGTTTRGYTF. In DNA, the CDR3 is TGTGCCAGCAGTTCCGGGACAACCACCCGGGGCTACACCTTC. The V and J genes are TRBV27 and TRBJ1-2; D may be TRBD1 (6 bases). The germline V gene encodes CDR1 MNHEY and CDR2 SMNVEV (reference sequence). V lost 4 bases and J lost 8, with 17 bases in between. The length of the CDR3 is 14 residues.

As to this clonotype: A much larger clone lies a single base off, so this may be a read error. The chain is built from TRBV20-1 and TRBJ2-3; 7 bases agree with TRBD2. Looked up from germline, CDR1 is DFQATT and CDR2 is SNEGSKA (reference sequence). The CDR3 length is 14 residues. The CDR3 DNA reads TGCAGGGGGTGGGGGGGGTCTTCCGCAGATACGCAGTATTTT. This encodes CRGWGGSSADTQYF.

The sample holds many counts of this clonotype. The chain uses TRBV9 and TRBJ1-2; maybe TRBD1 (6 bases). The V gene lost 4 bases and the J gene lost 4 bases, with 11 bases spanning the gap. The CDR3 extends over 13 amino acids. The V gene's germline CDR1 is SGDLS and CDR2 YYNGEE. This chain's CDR3 is CASSPQTGYGYTF. The CDR3 DNA sequence: TGTGCCAGCAGCCCACAGACAGGCTATGGCTACACCTTC.

The rearrangement uses TRBV10-3 and TRBJ2-5, with TRBD1 matching over 8 bases. V was pared by 6 bases and J by 11 bases, with 14 bases of the junction left unmatched. Germline V gene data show CDR1 as ENHRY and CDR2 as SYGVKD. The CDR3 has 14 residues. Here the CDR3 reads CAISRTGMGDEQYF. CDR3 DNA: TGTGCCATCAGCCGGACAGGGATGGGCGATGAGCAGTACTTC.

The chain is built from TRBV12-3 or TRBV12-4 and TRBJ2-5, with D possibly TRBD1 on 5 matching bases. This CDR3 has 13 residues. The V end was cut by 7 bases, the J end by 1 base, with 10 bases between. DNA for the CDR3: TGTGCCAGCACCCGGACAACCCAAGAGACCCAGTACTTC. It codes for CASTRTTQETQYF.

This clonotype was found a few times. V and J are TRBV20-1 and TRBJ2-1; TRBD2 matches 9 bases. The V segment lost 5 bases and the J segment 6 bases; nucleotides outside the gene matches: 8. Germline V lookup: CDR1 DFQATT, CDR2 SNEGSKA (reference sequence). There are 14 residues in the CDR3. The CDR3 loop is CSAQPGLACNEQFF. DNA of the CDR3: TGCAGTGCTCAACCGGGACTAGCTTGCAATGAGCAGTTCTTC.

This clonotype was seen a few times. A much larger clone differs from this one at a single base, so this may be a read error. The chain has TRBV12-3 or TRBV12-4 and TRBJ2-5; 8 bases are shared with TRBD1. The CDR3 is made up of 14 amino acids. Unmatched junction bases numbered 13, after V lost 5 bases and J lost 11 bases. The CDR3 loop reads CASSPGQVHNEQYF. In DNA, the CDR3 is TGTGCCAGCAGTCCGGGACAGGTTCACAATGAGCAGTACTTC.

As to this clonotype: The missing conserved phenylalanine or tryptophan at the end of this CDR3 makes a read error likely. The DNA is omitted, as the CDR3 cannot be located on it reliably, and the CDR3 follows TCRdb's listing. The chain is built from TRBV5-1 and TRBJ2-1; TRBD1 reflects the table's D call only, with no check against the DNA. Including both end residues, the CDR3 is 15 amino acids long. Germline V CDR1 and CDR2: SGHRS, YFSETQ. The CDR3 here is CASSLATGFGYTFGS.

This clonotype was seen a few times. This chain uses TRBV11-2 with TRBJ2-6, with D tentatively TRBD1 or TRBD2 (5 bases each). V was cut by 5 bases and J by 4 bases, with 15 bases left in between. The CDR3 contains 16 residues. Germline assignment: CDR1 SGHAT and CDR2 FQNNGV. The CDR3 nucleotides read TGTGCCAGCAGCCGCCGGGGCCAAGGAGGGGCCAACGTCCTGACTTTC. Protein sequence: CASSRRGQGGANVLTF. Together with reference TRBV11-2 and TRBJ2-6, the CDR3 gives the full variable domain: EAGVAQSPRYKIIEKRQSVAFWCNPISGHATLYWYQQILGQGPKLLIQFQNNGVVDDSQLPKDRFSAERLKGVDSTLKIQPAKLEDSAVYLCASSRRGQGGANVLTFGAGSRLTVL.

The chain has TRBV3-1 and TRBJ2-1; D possibly corresponds to TRBD2 (5 bases). CDR1 and CDR2 from the germline V gene are LGHDT and YNNKEL (reference sequence). V dropped 0 bases and J dropped 5 bases, with 14 bases sitting between them. The CDR3 contains 16 residues. Here the CDR3 DNA reads TGTGCCAGCAGCCAAGAGGGAGCGCAGCCGCACAATGAGCAGTTCTTC. Amino acid sequence: CASSQEGAQPHNEQFF.

In this sample, this clonotype turned up many times. The genes are TRBV7-2 and TRBJ2-5, with no clear D. The CDR3 length is 15 residues. The V and J ends lost 0 bases and 7 bases respectively, with 15 bases between them. The germline V gene has CDR1 SGHTA and CDR2 FQGNSA. The CDR3 DNA follows: TGTGCCAGCAGCTTAGCTGAGACTCCGTGGGGGACCCAGTACTTC. Its translation: CASSLAETPWGTQYF.

The chain's CDR3 is CASSHGRGINQPQHF. The CDR3 bases are TGTGCCAGCAGTCACGGTCGGGGTATCAATCAGCCCCAGCATTTT. The V call is TRBV6-5, the J call TRBJ1-5, with D uncertain. The CDR3 is made up of 15 amino acids. With 5 bases removed from V and 3 bases from J, the gap between germline ends came to 14 bases. Germline CDR1 reads MNHEY; CDR2 reads SVGAGI.

This clonotype turned up a few times. The gene calls are TRBV21-1 and TRBJ1-5; the table names TRBD1, a call not compared with the DNA. TRBV21-1 is labeled a pseudogene. The CDR3 contains 20 residues. CDR3 region: CASSDRDREFSSPSGQPQHF. CDR3 DNA sequence: TGTGCCAGCAGCGACCGGGACAGGGAGTTTTCTAGTCCCTCCGGTCAGCCCCAGCATTTT.

The J gene is TRBJ2-3, the V gene TRBV27; D remains ambiguous. The CDR3 is 13 residues long. Germline lookup yields CDR1 MNHEY and CDR2 SMNVEV (reference sequence). The V end was cut by 2 bases, the J end by 11 bases, with 14 bases between. The CDR3 here is CASSLKGREKQYF. CDR3 DNA sequence: TGTGCCAGCAGTTTAAAGGGAAGGGAAAAGCAGTATTTT.

The J gene is TRBJ2-2, the V gene TRBV30, with D possibly TRBD1 on 6 matching bases. This CDR3 comprises 12 residues. Germline CDR1 and CDR2: GTSNPN and SVGIG (reference sequence). V was trimmed by 5 bases and J by 3 bases, leaving 7 bases between them. In nucleotides, the CDR3 is TGTGCCTGGCGACAGGACACCGGGGAGCTGTTTTTT. It is translated as CAWRQDTGELFF.

The chain employs TRBV6-5 and TRBJ2-3; 10 bases line up with TRBD2. CDR1 and CDR2 from the germline V gene are MNHEY and SVGAGI. The CDR3 runs to 15 residues. V lost 6 bases, J lost 4 bases, and 7 bases stayed unmatched. As DNA, the CDR3 is TGTGCCAGCAGGGGTAGCGGGGGGCCGGCAGATACGCAGTATTTT. Its protein is CASRGSGGPADTQYF.

As for this clonotype: A read error is possible here, since a much larger clone lies one base away. This chain links TRBV20-1 with TRBJ1-4; D not resolved. The CDR3 runs 14 residues. Germline-derived CDR1 and CDR2 are DFQATT and SNEGSKA (reference sequence). The DNA for the CDR3 is TGCAGTGCTAGTGACCGCTCAACTAATGAAAAACGGTTTTTT. It is translated as CSASDRSTNEKRFF.

The chain combines TRBV6-2 or TRBV6-3 with TRBJ1-5; D remains ambiguous. Germline-derived CDR1 and CDR2 are MNHEY and SVGEGT. The CDR3 contains 12 residues. The V gene lost 5 bases and the J gene lost 6 bases, with 8 bases spanning the gap. The CDR3 sequence: CASSQLIQPQHF. CDR3 in DNA: TGTGCCAGCAGTCAACTGATTCAGCCCCAGCATTTT.

The rearrangement joins TRBV5-6 to TRBJ2-3; D remains unclear. Per germline, CDR1 SGHDT and CDR2 YYEEEE. The CDR3 loop spans 15 amino acids. The V end lost 1 base, the J end lost 0 bases, and 9 bases lay between the germline ends. The chain's CDR3 is CASSLLRQSTDTQYF. The DNA of the CDR3 is TGTGCCAGCAGCTTGTTACGGCAGAGCACAGATACGCAGTATTTT. Supplemented by reference TRBV5-6 and TRBJ2-3, the full variable domain reads DAGVTQSPTHLIKTRGQQVTLRCSPKSGHDTVSWYQQALGQGPQFIFQYYEEEERQRGNFPDRFSGHQFPNYSSELNVNALLLGDSALYLCASSLLRQSTDTQYFGPGTRLTVL.

This clonotype was detected only a few times. A much more abundant neighbour one base away suggests this may be a read error. The rearrangement links TRBV5-1 to TRBJ2-3; 10 nucleotides align to TRBD2. This CDR3 is built from 15 residues. Germline assignment: CDR1 SGHRS and CDR2 YFSETQ. CDR3 residues: CDSSRSGGSTDTQYF. As DNA, the CDR3 is TGCGACAGCAGCCGTAGCGGGGGGAGCACAGATACGCAGTATTTT.